This TCR beta chain was identified in a study of metastatic and nonmetastatic thyroid tumors. From the PCR reads, TCRdb re-called clones with MiXCR. The sample includes 23,000 or so clones, about 25% of them seen just once. Relative to its sample, this clone is medium-sized. CDR3 length: 19 amino acids. Looked up from germline, CDR1 is MNHEY and CDR2 is SVGEGT. V was cut by 0 bases and J by 0 bases, with 21 bases left in between. There were no patients who had received any treatment before thyroid surgery. This clonotype originated in a female donor with papillary thyroid cancer or a benign thyroid nodule (not recorded which). Some clones in this sample may be carry-over from other donors' samples. Sequences were obtained from blood. This chain connects TRBV6-2 or TRBV6-3 to TRBJ2-7; tentatively, D is TRBD2 (7 bases). The CDR3 loop reads CASSYSGGGTSGTSYEQYF. DNA of the CDR3: TGTGCCAGCAGTTACTCGGGGGGCGGAACGAGCGGGACCTCCTACGAGCAGTACTTC.